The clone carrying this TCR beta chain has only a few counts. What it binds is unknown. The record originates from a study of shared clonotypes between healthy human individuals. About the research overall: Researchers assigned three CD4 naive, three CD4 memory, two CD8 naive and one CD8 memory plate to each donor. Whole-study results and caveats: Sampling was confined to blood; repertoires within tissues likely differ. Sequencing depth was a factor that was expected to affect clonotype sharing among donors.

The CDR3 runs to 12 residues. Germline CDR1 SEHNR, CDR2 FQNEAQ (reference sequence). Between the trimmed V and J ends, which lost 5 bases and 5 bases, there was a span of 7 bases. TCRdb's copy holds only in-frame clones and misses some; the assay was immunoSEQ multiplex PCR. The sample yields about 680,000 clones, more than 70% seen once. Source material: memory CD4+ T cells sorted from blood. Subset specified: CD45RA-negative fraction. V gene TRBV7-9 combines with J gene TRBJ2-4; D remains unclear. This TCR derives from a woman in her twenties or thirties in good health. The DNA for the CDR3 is TGTGCCAGCAGCCTCAGTCAAAACATTCAGTACTTC. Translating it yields CASSLSQNIQYF. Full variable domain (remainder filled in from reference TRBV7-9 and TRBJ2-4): DTGVSQNPRHKITKRGQNVTFRCDPISEHNRLYWYRQTLGQGPEFLTYFQNEAQLEKSRLLSDRFSAERPKGSFSTLEIQRTEQGDSAMYLCASSLSQNIQYFGAGTRLSVL.